This T cell receptor (beta chain) originates from a study of T cell responses to AZD1222 COVID-19 vaccine. About this clone: Its specificity is unknown.

Trimming took off 5 bases at V and 5 bases at J, with 16 bases between the two ends. This CDR3 spans 15 amino acids. Germline lookup yields CDR1 SGHAT and CDR2 FQNNGV. Study-level findings and limits: Spike-wide coverage was observed for vaccine-associated CD4 TCRs, with dominant responses at 160-218 and 743-854. The breadth and depth of Spike-specific TCRs increased once two AZD1222 doses had been given.

Data came from immunoSEQ multiplex PCR; TCRdb stores just in-frame clones and leaves some out. Among approximately 73,000 clones listed, 84% were seen once. This specimen consisted of peripheral blood, obtained on day 0 of AZD1222 vaccination. The TCR sequence derives from an adult in good health. The V call is TRBV11-2, the J call TRBJ2-1; D assignment may be TRBD1 or TRBD2 (5 bases each). The CDR3 nucleotides are TGTGCCAGCAGCCCCGGGGCTGGAACCCACAATGAGCAGTTCTTC. It codes for CASSPGAGTHNEQFF.